The 13 T cell receptor beta chains listed next were all sequenced from one sample in a study of identical twins. TCRdb used MiXCR to reprocess the 5' RACE reads, holding one entry per CDR3 protein. The sample lists 400,000 to 650,000 distinct CDR3 sequences, under 25% occurring once. This sample also appeared in a second study, on T cells expressing NK-cell markers.

The specimen sequenced was CD4+ T cells sorted from blood. The source of these receptors is a young woman in good health.

V is TRBV4-3 and J is TRBJ2-1, with 10 bases lining up with TRBD2. The length of the CDR3 is 16 residues. V was pared by 2 bases and J by 8 bases, with 9 bases of the junction left unmatched. The germline V gene has CDR1 LGHNA and CDR2 YSLEER. The CDR3 bases are TGCGCCAGCAGCCAAAACCAAAGACTAGCGGGTGATGAGCAGTTCTTC. Its translation: CASSQNQRLAGDEQFF.

This chain links TRBV9 with TRBJ2-1; possible D gene TRBD2, 6 bases. The CDR3 totals 12 residues. The V end lost 4 bases, the J end lost 10 bases, and 12 bases lay between the germline ends. Per the germline V gene, CDR1 is SGDLS and CDR2 is YYNGEE. The CDR3 nucleotides are TGTGCCAGCAGCTTACTAGCAGACGAGCAGTTCTTC. Its translation is CASSLLADEQFF.

The chain employs TRBV20-1 and TRBJ2-3, with 10 nucleotides matching TRBD2. The germline gives CDR1 DFQATT, CDR2 SNEGSKA (reference sequence). Trimming at V came to 3 bases and at J to 1 base, leaving 4 bases not matched to a gene. This CDR3 spans 15 amino acids. This CDR3 is CSARTLAGGTDTQYF. In nucleotides, the CDR3 is TGCAGTGCTAGGACCCTAGCGGGGGGCACAGATACGCAGTATTTT.

This clonotype turned up a few times. The V call is TRBV10-3, the J call TRBJ2-7; D call uncertain. Germline assignment: CDR1 ENHRY and CDR2 SYGVKD. The CDR3 has 14 residues. Deletions cut 5 bases from V and 3 bases from J, with 14 bases between. The CDR3 DNA follows: TGTGCCATCAGTTCGTTGGGGTTGGGCTACGAGCAGTACTTC. Translation gives CAISSLGLGYEQYF.

V gene TRBV6-1 combines with J gene TRBJ1-1; D unclear. Germline V lookup: CDR1 MNHNS, CDR2 SASEGT. The ends were cut back, 6 bases at V and 0 bases at J, with 14 bases in the middle. This CDR3 has 15 residues. CDR3 in DNA: TGTGCCAGCAGGCCGGGGATCTTCATGAACACTGAAGCTTTCTTT. Translated: CASRPGIFMNTEAFF.

The rearrangement uses TRBV5-1 and TRBJ2-5, with D perhaps matching TRBD1 or TRBD2 (5 bases each). Germline loops: CDR1 SGHRS, CDR2 YFSETQ. The CDR3 is made up of 13 amino acids. Trimming pared 4 bases from V and 4 bases from J, leaving 11 bases between. This chain's CDR3 is CASSAGAGETQYF. Written as DNA, the CDR3 is TGCGCCAGCAGCGCCGGGGCCGGAGAGACCCAGTACTTC.

This clonotype was seen a handful of times. J is TRBJ1-1 and V is TRBV20-1; weak D call: TRBD1 (5 bases). The CDR3 totals 16 residues. Trimming cost V 0 bases and J 1 base, with 15 bases left between them. The V gene's germline CDR1 is DFQATT and CDR2 SNEGSKA (reference sequence). CDR3 nucleotides: TGCAGTGCTAGAGATGGCCAGGGTAGGGGGAACACTGAAGCTTTCTTT. Amino acid sequence: CSARDGQGRGNTEAFF.

The chain is built from TRBV5-1 and TRBJ1-6; unclear D gene. CDR3 length equals 15 residues. CDR1 is SGHRS and CDR2 is YFSETQ in the germline V gene. Trimming shortened V by 0 bases and J by 7 bases, and 11 bases separated the two germline ends. In DNA form, the CDR3 reads TGCGCCAGCAGCTTGGAGGTCTTTCGGAATTCACCCCTCCACTTT. Translating gives CASSLEVFRNSPLHF.

The V gene is TRBV4-3, the J gene TRBJ2-1, with 7 bases lining up with TRBD2. Losses at the gene ends were 3 bases for V and 8 bases for J; bases not matched to a gene: 4. The CDR3 consists of 13 residues. The germline V gene encodes CDR1 LGHNA and CDR2 YSLEER. Here the CDR3 reads CASSHPGGYEQFF. The CDR3 nucleotides are TGCGCCAGCAGCCACCCCGGGGGGTATGAGCAGTTCTTC.

V and J are TRBV9 and TRBJ2-2; either TRBD1 or TRBD2 may supply D (5 bases each). Trimming left V 0 bases short and J 3 bases short, with 15 bases between. CDR3 length: 17 residues. From germline, CDR1 is SGDLS and CDR2 YYNGEE. The CDR3 coding sequence is TGTGCCAGCAGCGTAGAGGGGAGAACAGTTTACACCGGGGAGCTGTTTTTT. Protein: CASSVEGRTVYTGELFF.

This clonotype has only a few counts. The chain links TRBV12-3 or TRBV12-4 to TRBJ1-1; D call uncertain. The CDR3 totals 12 residues. V lost 5 bases and J lost 6, with 10 bases in between. The CDR3 sequence is CASSARGAEAFF. The CDR3 region has the DNA TGTGCCAGCAGTGCCCGAGGTGCTGAAGCTTTCTTT.

The genes are TRBV12-3 or TRBV12-4 and TRBJ2-1, with a weak D call TRBD2 (6 bases). This CDR3 region has 15 residues. The germline V and J ends were trimmed by 6 bases and 11 bases, with 23 bases remaining between them. The CDR3 DNA follows: TGTGCCAGCAGCCCCCCGCCGGCAGGGAGGAACAAGCAGTTCTTC. Its protein product is CASSPPPAGRNKQFF.

Only one count was recorded for this clonotype. The chain employs TRBV6-5 and TRBJ2-5, with a tentative D call TRBD2 (5 bases). Germline CDR1 and CDR2: MNHEY and SVGAGI. V lost 2 bases, J lost 4 bases, and 14 bases lay in between. The CDR3 is 15 amino acids. The chain's CDR3 is CASSYRPGSSETQYF. DNA for the CDR3: TGTGCCAGCAGTTACCGGCCGGGATCATCAGAGACCCAGTACTTC.